This TCR beta chain came from a study of CD8 T cells in Susac syndrome. Looking at the study overall: Sequenced Susac syndrome patients included about six with active disease and about 8 who were in remission.

Per germline, CDR1 SGDLS and CDR2 YYNGEE. Between the trimmed V and J ends, which lost 6 bases and 2 bases, there was a span of 14 bases. The CDR3 loop spans 14 amino acids. Random hexamers primed reverse transcription of about 0.45 to 1 ug RNA. TCRdb passed the immunoSEQ multiplex PCR reads through MiXCR, listing each CDR3 protein once. Among some 250,000 distinct CDR3 sequences, almost 97% were seen once, and the ten largest hold roughly 0.1%. The chain employs TRBV9 and TRBJ1-1; the D is unclear. The sequenced sample consisted of CD4+ T cells from PBMCs. This sequence was found in a human donor with Susac syndrome. The CDR3 DNA is TGTGCCAGCACCCAAGGTCCGGGTAACACTGAAGCTTTCTTT. This translates into CASTQGPGNTEAFF.